This TCR beta chain was observed in a study of spatial heterogeneity in lung cancer. Sample time point: sample taken at primary tumor resection. Overall study results and limits: Mutation tallies in tumors tracked expanded intratumoral alpha and beta TCR counts.

TCRdb redid the calling of the 5' RACE reads with MiXCR, one entry per CDR3 protein. The sample includes about 9,800 distinct CDR3 sequences, approximately 58% seen only once; the top ten take 28%. There are 12 residues in the CDR3. Germline V lookup: CDR1 SEHNR, CDR2 FQNEAQ (reference sequence). Trimming shortened V by 5 bases and J by 7 bases, and 9 bases separated the two germline ends. To note about this clonotype: Its antigen is as yet unknown. This beta chain slipped into a library made for alpha chains as a stray read, so its size is not meaningful.

Here the sequenced sample was lung tumor tissue, taken at surgery. This receptor was identified in a female donor with early-stage non-small cell lung cancer. This chain connects TRBV7-9 to TRBJ1-5; D is unresolved. In nucleotides, the CDR3 is TGTGCCAGCAGCCACGGAGGGCAGCCCCAGCATTTT. Amino acids: CASSHGGQPQHF.